Listed here are 2 T cell receptor beta chains from one sample, sequenced in a study of blood T cell repertoires in COVID-19. The repertoire was sequenced with immunoSEQ multiplex PCR; TCRdb's copy has only in-frame clones and lacks some. The profile shows about 340,000 clones, 80% to 95% of them singletons. Sequenced sample: PBMCs or T cells enriched from blood (not recorded which). The receptor set was obtained from a woman aged 25 to 39 who had recovered from COVID-19.

This chain connects TRBV27 to TRBJ1-1; a weak D match, TRBD1 (6 bases). The CDR3 spans 14 residues. V gave up 5 bases and J gave up 4 bases, with 14 bases separating them. CDR1 is MNHEY and CDR2 is SMNVEV in the germline V gene (reference sequence). In DNA form, the CDR3 reads TGTGCCAGCAGTGTAAAACAGGGTGGCACTGAAGCTTTCTTT. It translates to CASSVKQGGTEAFF.

The CDR3 reads CASSLAGTSGSSHQYF. CDR3 nucleotides: TGCGCCAGCAGCTTAGCCGGGACTAGCGGGTCATCACACCAGTACTTC. This chain connects TRBV5-1 to TRBJ2-5; 12 nucleotides agree with TRBD2. In germline, CDR1 is SGHRS, CDR2 YFSETQ. The CDR3 sequence is 16 residues long. With 2 bases clipped from V and 10 bases from J, the junction kept 12 bases outside the gene matches.